These 2 T cell receptor beta chains originate from one sample sequenced in a study of T cell responses to AZD1222 COVID-19 vaccine. Sequenced by immunoSEQ multiplex PCR; TCRdb stores in-frame clones only, minus some. The sample yields some 150,000 clones, 88% seen once. The material sequenced was peripheral blood, taken on day 0 of MenACWY control vaccination. The receptor source for this set is an adult in good health.

The V call is TRBV6-2 or TRBV6-3, the J call TRBJ1-2; no definite D call. The ends were cut back, 5 bases at V and 5 bases at J, with 9 bases in the middle. Germline CDR1 MNHEY, CDR2 SVGEGT. This CDR3 has 12 amino acids. In DNA form, the CDR3 reads TGTGCCAGCAGTCAAATGCGGTATGGCTACACCTTC. Protein product: CASSQMRYGYTF.

This chain joins TRBV7-9 and TRBJ2-7; 8 bases match TRBD2. Losses at the gene ends were 3 bases for V and 2 bases for J; bases not matched to a gene: 6. This CDR3 contains 15 residues. Germline V gene lookup returns CDR1 SEHNR and CDR2 FQNEAQ (reference sequence). The CDR3 DNA sequence: TGTGCCAGCAGCTTTCGGGGGGGGCCCCCCTACGAGCAGTACTTC. Its protein is CASSFRGGPPYEQYF. The full variable domain, rest sourced from reference TRBV7-9 and TRBJ2-7, is DTGVSQNPRHKITKRGQNVTFRCDPISEHNRLYWYRQTLGQGPEFLTYFQNEAQLEKSRLLSDRFSAERPKGSFSTLEIQRTEQGDSAMYLCASSFRGGPPYEQYFGPGTRLTVT.